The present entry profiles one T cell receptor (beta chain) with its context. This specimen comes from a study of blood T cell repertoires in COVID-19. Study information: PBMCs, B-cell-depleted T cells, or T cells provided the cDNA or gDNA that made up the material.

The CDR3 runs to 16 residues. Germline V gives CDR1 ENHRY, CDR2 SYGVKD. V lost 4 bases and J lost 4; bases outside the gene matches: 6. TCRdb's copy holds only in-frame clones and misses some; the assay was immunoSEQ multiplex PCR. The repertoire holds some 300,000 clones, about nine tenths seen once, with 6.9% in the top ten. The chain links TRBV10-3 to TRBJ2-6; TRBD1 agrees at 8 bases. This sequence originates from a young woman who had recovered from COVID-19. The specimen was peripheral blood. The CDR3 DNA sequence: TGTGCCATCAGTGGGGTGACAGGGGTCGGGGCCAACGTCCTGACTTTC. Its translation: CAISGVTGVGANVLTF.